The present TCR beta chain was sequenced within a study of identical twins. Study outcomes and limitations: Twins' surplus sharing was weaker for beta out-of-frame sequences.

The donor group consisted entirely of healthy Caucasians. About this clonotype: No antigen is known for it. A read error may produce the germline difference seen at one junction end.

Unique molecular identifiers were present on cDNA, and template switching added a universal primer site. One entry per CDR3 protein, called by TCRdb with MiXCR from the 5' RACE reads. The sample includes some 590,000 distinct CDR3 sequences, 9.6% of them seen just once. These data were also reused for a study on yellow fever vaccine responses in identical twins.

The sequence was obtained from a woman aged 18-29 years in good health. Sequenced input: PBMCs.

CDR3: CASSESGRTDTQYF. The CDR3 DNA reads TGCGCCAGCAGTGAGTCGGGCCGCACGGATACGCAGTATTTT. The V gene is TRBV10-1, the J gene TRBJ2-3; the D is unclear. The length of the CDR3 is 14 residues. Germline V gene sequence: CDR1 WNHNN, CDR2 SYGVQD (reference sequence).